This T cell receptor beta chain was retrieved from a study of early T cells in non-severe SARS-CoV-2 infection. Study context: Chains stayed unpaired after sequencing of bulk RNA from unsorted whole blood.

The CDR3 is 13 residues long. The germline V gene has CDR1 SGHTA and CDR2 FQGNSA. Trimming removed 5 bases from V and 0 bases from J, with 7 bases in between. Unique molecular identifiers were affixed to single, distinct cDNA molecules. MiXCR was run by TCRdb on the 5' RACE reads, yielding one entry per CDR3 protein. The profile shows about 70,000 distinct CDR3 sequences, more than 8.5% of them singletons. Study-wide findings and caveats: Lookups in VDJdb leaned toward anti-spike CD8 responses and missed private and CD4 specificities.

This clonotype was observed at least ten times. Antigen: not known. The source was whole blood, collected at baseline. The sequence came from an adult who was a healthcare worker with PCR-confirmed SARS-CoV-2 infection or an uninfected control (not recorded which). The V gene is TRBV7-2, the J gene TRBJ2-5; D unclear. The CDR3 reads CASSRSDQETQYF. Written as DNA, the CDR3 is TGTGCCAGCAGCAGAAGCGACCAAGAGACCCAGTACTTC.